This T cell receptor beta chain stems from a study of blood T cells in healthy people across ages. Study-level findings and limits: CMV status of donors was unknown, possibly confounding expanded clonotype changes. The fall in TCR beta diversity per million T cells was roughly linear with age.

RNA extraction gave at least 5 micrograms of total RNA per sample. Germline CDR1 reads SNHLY; CDR2 reads FYNNEI. The V segment lost 8 bases and the J segment 4 bases; nucleotides outside the gene matches: 9. This CDR3 has 15 residues. As regards this clonotype: Its antigen remains unknown.

Next came a second PCR, run for about 6 to 11 cycles, which used a sample-barcoded 5' primer along with a J-beta primer mix. A minimum of 2.5 million CDR3-containing paired-end reads was obtained for each sample. TCRdb passed the 5' RACE reads through MiXCR, listing each CDR3 protein once. The sample shows about 830,000 distinct CDR3 sequences, approximately 65% of them seen only once. Sequenced sample: blood. This TCR came from a man younger than 45 in good health. The chain employs TRBV2 and TRBJ1-5, with 9 bases lining up with TRBD1. In DNA, the CDR3 is TGTGCCAGCCGGCCGGGACAGGGTGCGAATCAGCCCCAGCATTTT. Translating it yields CASRPGQGANQPQHF.